Presented here are 25 T cell receptor beta chains from one specimen sequenced in a study of T cell responses to AZD1222 COVID-19 vaccine (TCRdb year 2021). The time point label here, explained by the study, means: baseline before first vaccination. The library was made by the immunoSEQ multiplex PCR assay. TCRdb took over this immuneACCESS table, retaining in-frame rearrangements with V and J assigned. Such tables are incomplete; in checked studies, under half of the missing clones stem from an unresolved V gene, and the remainder is unexplained. Within this sample are about 140,000 clones, with about 93% of them counted one time only. The ten most abundant clones make up about 9.1% of the sample. This specimen was peripheral blood, taken on day 0 of AZD1222 vaccination. These receptors were obtained from an adult in good health.

This rearrangement joins TRBV9 to TRBJ2-5; 8 bases line up with TRBD2. Germline CDR1 reads SGDLS; CDR2 reads YYNGEE. Trimming at V came to 4 bases and at J to 5 bases, leaving 10 bases not matched to a gene. The CDR3 covers 15 residues. DNA for the CDR3: TGTGCCAGCAGCCCTCGGGGGGGCCTAGGGGAGACCCAGTACTTC. Translation: CASSPRGGLGETQYF. Drawing the rest from reference TRBV9 and TRBJ2-5, the complete variable domain is DSGVTQTPKHLITATGQRVTLRCSPRSGDLSVYWYQQSLDQGLQFLIQYYNGEERAKGNILERFSAQQFPDLHSELNLSSLELGDSALYFCASSPRGGLGETQYFGPGTRLLVL.

This sequence joins TRBV29-1 and TRBJ2-3, with 11 bases that match TRBD1. Germline values: CDR1 SQVTM, CDR2 ANQGSEA. This CDR3 is 15 amino acids long. Trimming at V came to 6 bases and at J to 4 bases, leaving 9 bases not matched to a gene. In nucleotides, the CDR3 is TGCAGCGTATCCCAGCCGGGACAGGGGGCAGATACGCAGTATTTT. This encodes CSVSQPGQGADTQYF.

The chain has TRBV7-9 and TRBJ1-2, with TRBD1 as a possible D gene (5 bases). The CDR3 consists of 15 residues. Germline lookup yields CDR1 SEHNR and CDR2 FQNEAQ (reference sequence). Trimming removed 5 bases from V and 4 bases from J, with 17 bases in between. In DNA, the CDR3 is TGTGCCAGCAGCCCATATCGGGACCACCTCTATGGCTACACCTTC. Protein: CASSPYRDHLYGYTF.

This chain links TRBV4-3 with TRBJ2-5, with 9 bases identical to TRBD2. After removal of 0 bases from V and 5 bases from J, the junction contained 7 bases not matched to a gene. Germline CDR1 reads LGHNA; CDR2 reads YSLEER. CDR3 length: 16 amino acids. CDR3 nucleotides: TGCGCCAGCAGCCAAGATCTGGGTCTAGCGGGGGAGACCCAGTACTTC. It specifies CASSQDLGLAGETQYF.

This chain connects TRBV30 to TRBJ2-2; D may be TRBD2 (5 bases). CDR1 is GTSNPN, CDR2 SVGIG, per germline (reference sequence). V lost 3 bases and J lost 2, with 10 bases in between. The CDR3 runs 14 residues. DNA for the CDR3: TGTGCCTGGAGGGACTTGGGCAACACCGGGGAGCTGTTTTTT. Translated, it gives CAWRDLGNTGELFF.

The genes are TRBV27 and TRBJ1-1, with no clear D. The CDR3 covers 13 residues. Trimming removed 7 bases at V and 1 base at J, with 10 bases between. Per germline, CDR1 MNHEY and CDR2 SMNVEV (reference sequence). DNA for the CDR3: TGTGCCAGCAACCACGGGAAGAACACTGAAGCTTTCTTT. It codes for CASNHGKNTEAFF.

This chain uses TRBV2 with TRBJ1-2; unclear D gene. The germline gives CDR1 SNHLY, CDR2 FYNNEI. The CDR3 runs to 12 residues. The V end lost 7 bases, the J end lost 13 bases, and 19 bases lay between the germline ends. The chain's CDR3 is CASMRERVSSTF. CDR3 coding DNA: TGTGCCAGCATGAGGGAGAGGGTTTCGTCCACCTTC.

The chain couples TRBV30 to TRBJ1-3; D call uncertain. The germline CDR1 and CDR2 sequences are GTSNPN and SVGIG (reference sequence). Trimming took 2 bases from V and 0 from J, leaving 14 bases between them. The length of the CDR3 is 16 residues. In DNA, the CDR3 is TGTGCCTGGAGTCCTTACAACAGCTACTCTGGAAACACCATATATTTT. Residues: CAWSPYNSYSGNTIYF.

This clone was seen a single time. The CDR3 region is CASSSVRGVNSPLHF. The CDR3 DNA follows: TGTGCCAGCAGCTCCGTGAGAGGGGTCAATTCACCCCTCCACTTT. The genes are TRBV7-2 and TRBJ1-6; weak D call: TRBD1 (5 bases). The germline V gene has CDR1 SGHTA and CDR2 FQGNSA. The length of the CDR3 is 15 residues. Trimming cost V 4 bases and J 7 bases, with 14 bases left between them.

The CDR3 DNA reads as TGCAGCCTGGAGGGACAGGAGGTAACTGAAGCTTTCTTT. Its translation is CSLEGQEVTEAFF. J is TRBJ1-1 and V is TRBV29-1; the match to TRBD1 covers 8 bases. The CDR3 has 13 residues. With 8 bases clipped from V and 5 bases from J, the junction kept 10 bases outside the gene matches. Germline-derived CDR1 and CDR2 are SQVTM and ANQGSEA.

This chain joins TRBV5-6 and TRBJ2-5; 10 positions match TRBD1. Trimming took 3 bases from V and 5 from J; bases not matched to a gene: 10. This CDR3 comprises 16 residues. Germline CDR1 SGHDT, CDR2 YYEEEE. CDR3 region: CASSSGGQGVWETQYF. Written as DNA, the CDR3 is TGTGCCAGCAGCTCTGGAGGACAGGGGGTTTGGGAGACCCAGTACTTC.

The chain recombines TRBV28 with TRBJ2-7; D unresolved. Between the trimmed V and J ends, which lost 6 bases and 3 bases, there was a span of 18 bases. Germline V gene lookup returns CDR1 MDHEN and CDR2 SYDVKM. The CDR3 sequence is 15 residues long. CDR3 loop: CASRSLGLTGYEQYF. The CDR3 bases are TGTGCCAGCAGGTCCTTGGGGTTGACGGGCTACGAGCAGTACTTC.

The chain recombines TRBV6-5 with TRBJ1-1, with D possibly matching TRBD1 (5 bases). The CDR3 runs 13 residues. The germline V gene encodes CDR1 MNHEY and CDR2 SVGAGI. V was cut by 8 bases and J by 4 bases, with 14 bases left in between. The CDR3 loop is CASGAGWVTEAFF. The CDR3 region has the DNA TGTGCCAGCGGAGCAGGGTGGGTCACTGAAGCTTTCTTT.

The chain uses TRBV5-6 and TRBJ2-3, with 8 positions matching TRBD1. CDR1 and CDR2 from the germline V gene are SGHDT and YYEEEE. Trimming cost V 1 base and J 1 base; bases outside gene matches: 2. The CDR3 contains 15 residues. CDR3 in DNA: TGTGCCAGCAGCTTGTTGGACAGGGGCACAGATACGCAGTATTTT. Protein sequence: CASSLLDRGTDTQYF.

The chain uses TRBV27 and TRBJ1-2; TRBD1 agrees at 9 bases. Germline V gene sequence: CDR1 MNHEY, CDR2 SMNVEV (reference sequence). This CDR3 is 15 amino acids long. The V and J ends lost 5 bases and 6 bases, in that order; junction bases with no gene match: 10. DNA of the CDR3: TGTGCCAGCAGTGACACCCCGGGACAGGGAAATGGCTACACCTTC. Translated, it gives CASSDTPGQGNGYTF.

About this clone: Other DNA sequences within the sample encode an identical CDR3. This chain uses TRBV10-3 with TRBJ1-1; possible D gene TRBD1, 6 bases. V lost 3 bases and J lost 5, with 7 bases in between. Germline-derived CDR1 and CDR2 are ENHRY and SYGVKD. The CDR3 consists of 12 residues. The CDR3 DNA follows: TGTGCCATCAGTGAAGGGGGAACTGAAGCTTTCTTT. Amino acids: CAISEGGTEAFF.

This clone was picked up one time. V and J are TRBV6-5 and TRBJ2-7; perhaps TRBD1 as D (6 bases). This CDR3 region has 16 residues. Germline CDR1 and CDR2: MNHEY and SVGAGI. Trimming left V 2 bases short and J 0 bases short, with 14 bases between. CDR3 coding DNA: TGTGCCAGCAGTTACGGAATCGGACAGCTCTCCTACGAGCAGTACTTC. Translated: CASSYGIGQLSYEQYF.

The chain has TRBV13 and TRBJ1-1; no clear D. The germline V and J ends were trimmed by 3 bases and 6 bases, with 11 bases remaining between them. Germline-derived CDR1 and CDR2 are PRHDT and FYEKMQ (reference sequence). The CDR3 covers 13 residues. The CDR3 DNA reads as TGTGCCAGCAGCTTTTCTTCATACGCTGAAGCTTTCTTT. Translated: CASSFSSYAEAFF.

The chain carries TRBV27 and TRBJ1-2, with 8 bases identical to TRBD1. From germline, CDR1 is MNHEY and CDR2 SMNVEV (reference sequence). There are 15 residues in the CDR3. The junction had 14 bases not matched to a gene; V was cut back by 8 bases and J by 6 bases. DNA for the CDR3: TGTGCCAGCGGAGTGTCCGGACAGGGTAGCAATGGCTACACCTTC. Translating gives CASGVSGQGSNGYTF.

V and J are TRBV6-5 and TRBJ1-1; D gene uncertain. V was cut by 8 bases and J by 0 bases, with 10 bases left in between. The germline V gene has CDR1 MNHEY and CDR2 SVGAGI. The CDR3 runs 13 residues. This chain's CDR3 is CASQRGMNTEAFF. In DNA form, the CDR3 reads TGTGCCAGCCAACGGGGTATGAACACTGAAGCTTTCTTT.

The CDR3 region is CATSREFNQPQHF. The CDR3 bases are TGTGCCACCAGCAGAGAATTCAATCAGCCCCAGCATTTT. V is TRBV15 and J is TRBJ1-5; the D is unclear. Looked up from germline, CDR1 is LNHNV and CDR2 is YYDKDF (reference sequence). CDR3 length: 13 residues. V was clipped by 0 bases and J by 3 bases, with 3 bases between them. Looking up the rest from reference TRBV15 and TRBJ1-5 gives the full variable domain: DAMVIQNPRYQVTQFGKPVTLSCSQTLNHNVMYWYQQKSSQAPKLLFHYYDKDFNNEADTPDNFQSRRPNTSFCFLDIRSPGLGDTAMYLCATSREFNQPQHFGDGTRLSIL.

This clone was counted between two and nine times. This chain links TRBV3-1 (or the pseudogene TRBV3-2) with TRBJ2-7; D is undetermined. The CDR3 is 15 residues long. V was clipped by 1 base and J by 6 bases, with 16 bases between them. Looked up from germline, CDR1 is LGHDT and CDR2 is YNNKEL (reference sequence). This CDR3 reads CASSQGVRSTSEQYF. The CDR3 nucleotides are TGTGCCAGCAGCCAAGGTGTCCGATCGACGTCCGAGCAGTACTTC.

The V and J genes are TRBV28 and TRBJ1-1, with unresolved D. This CDR3 has 14 residues. V gave up 2 bases and J gave up 1 base, with 8 bases separating them. Germline V gives CDR1 MDHEN, CDR2 SYDVKM. CDR3 in amino acids: CASSLRRANTEAFF. The CDR3 DNA sequence: TGTGCCAGCAGTTTAAGGCGGGCGAACACTGAAGCTTTCTTT.

The rearrangement joins TRBV3-1 (or the pseudogene TRBV3-2) to TRBJ2-5; D might be TRBD2 (6 bases). Germline values: CDR1 LGHDT, CDR2 YNNKEL (reference sequence). This CDR3 region has 17 residues. V was trimmed by 0 bases and J by 3 bases, leaving 17 bases between them. CDR3 protein: CASSQDSAGGDKETQYF. The CDR3 DNA reads as TGTGCCAGCAGCCAAGATAGTGCCGGGGGTGATAAAGAGACCCAGTACTTC.

The genes are TRBV10-3 and TRBJ2-1; D may be TRBD2 (6 bases). This CDR3 spans 13 amino acids. V was clipped by 11 bases and J by 0 bases, with 11 bases between them. Germline assignment: CDR1 ENHRY and CDR2 SYGVKD. For the CDR3, the DNA is TGTGCCGCAGCGGGTACCTCCTACAATGAGCAGTTCTTC. The encoded protein is CAAAGTSYNEQFF.